The entry below gives a single TCR beta chain sequence along with its context. The CDR3 loop spans 15 amino acids. Per the germline V gene, CDR1 is SGHTA and CDR2 is FQGNSA. Trimming shortened V by 0 bases and J by 4 bases, and 12 bases separated the two germline ends. The data originate from a study of Tregs in tolerant kidney transplant recipients. Thawed PBMCs were FACS-sorted into unstimulated CD4+CD25+CD127- regulatory T cells, CD4+CD25- non-regulatory cells, CD4 and CD8 cells. Sequencing was performed with immunoSEQ multiplex PCR; in TCRdb, only in-frame clones are kept and a portion is missing. Of roughly 49,000 clones listed, about 90% are singletons.

Specimen: Tregs from blood. The chain has TRBV7-2 and TRBJ1-2, with D uncertain. The clonotype comes from a human donor in good health. The CDR3 DNA follows: TGTGCCAGCAGCTTAGCGCGCAACAGACGCTATGGCTACACCTTC. It codes for CASSLARNRRYGYTF.